These T cell receptor beta chains were read from a single sample in a study of tumor-infiltrating lymphocytes in glioblastoma multiforme. From the multiplex PCR reads, TCRdb called clonotypes with MiXCR, one entry per CDR3 protein. The sample has tens of thousands of distinct CDR3 sequences, 50% to 75% seen once. The sequenced sample was brain tumor tissue. The receptors originated from a male donor with glioblastoma. Each CDR3 is given with its conserved first and last residue. Fields, in order: J gene, V gene, CDR3 length, CDR3 protein.

TRBJ2-2	TRBV14	12	CASSPGPGELFF
TRBJ2-2	TRBV20-1	16	CSARTSGKEGTGELFF
TRBJ1-1	TRBV5-1	16	CTSSLLRGRGNTEAFF
TRBJ2-1	TRBV14	14	CASSQDVRYNVQFF
TRBJ2-7	TRBV20-1	15	CSAIATAGVAYEQYF
TRBJ2-5	TRBV15	12	CATSSRGETQYF
TRBJ2-2	TRBV29-1	13	CSARTATTGELFF
TRBJ2-7	TRBV20-1	15	CNARDLGGAKNEQYF
TRBJ1-2	TRBV18	14	CASSPAREPYGYTF
TRBJ1-2	TRBV29-1	13	CSVEVRGGDGNTF
TRBJ1-4	TRBV6-1	16	CASSEGQTATNEKLFF
TRBJ2-1	TRBV6-6	14	CASISHMLDNEQFF
TRBJ2-3	TRBV20-1	14	CSARVPNGSQAQYF
TRBJ2-3	TRBV5-1	15	CASRNRQEYTDTQYF
TRBJ2-3	TRBV30	13	CAWSAWAQNTQYF
TRBJ2-1	TRBV2	15	CASRVTSGSFNEQFF
TRBJ2-2	TRBV24-1	18	CATSDLQATSSGTGELFF
TRBJ1-1	TRBV7-2	17	CASSLVPGQSMNTEAFF
TRBJ2-7	TRBV10-3	14	CAIRGVGGSYGQYF
TRBJ2-7	TRBV6-5	15	CASSYQPGQACEQYF
TRBJ1-1	TRBV2	13	CATSAQGYTEAFF
TRBJ2-3	TRBV6-2/TRBV6-3	14	CASRRSGRGDTQYF
TRBJ2-1	TRBV6-5	14	CASSYGPGFGQQLF
TRBJ2-7	TRBV6-6	16	CASSYSGGRSSYEQYF
TRBJ2-5	TRBV20-1	15	CSARDLGPAKETQYF
TRBJ2-7	TRBV15	15	CATSRGNSGTTNVYF
TRBJ2-3	TRBV6-2/TRBV6-3	17	CASSLVVGTRSADTQYF
TRBJ2-5	TRBV4-2	15	CAGSQTPDSQEIQYF
TRBJ1-6	TRBV6-5	17	CASSYSCTGAWNSPLHF
TRBJ2-7	TRBV20-1	19	CNARKPGIGVFLSSYEQYF
TRBJ2-2	TRBV10-2	17	CANRGALGGKNIGELFF
TRBJ2-3	TRBV12-3/TRBV12-4	14	CASREGLSTDTQYF
TRBJ2-7	TRBV6-5	16	CASSYSMPDSPYEQYF
TRBJ2-6	TRBV28	17	CASCNLGPRTGANALTF
TRBJ2-4	TRBV28	12	CASSLDENIQYF
TRBJ2-1	TRBV6-1	16	CASSELDRGPCNDQFF
TRBJ1-2	TRBV29-1	12	CSVPHSNYGYTF
TRBJ1-1	TRBV7-8	14	CASSLDRLDTEAFF
TRBJ2-3	TRBV7-9	13	CASSFTLTDTQYF
TRBJ2-1	TRBV6-5	15	CASSYSTSGMDEQFF
TRBJ2-7	TRBV6-2/TRBV6-3	13	CASSYLKSYEQYF
TRBJ2-3	TRBV6-1	17	CASSEVSGIAYTDTQYF
TRBJ2-3	TRBV10-3	15	CAIRERELSTDTQYF
TRBJ2-7	TRBV29-1	12	CSVRGLHYEQYF
TRBJ2-7	TRBV11-1	12	CASSGRWREQYF
TRBJ2-2	TRBV10-2	17	CASRVALGGKNTGERFF
TRBJ2-2	TRBV10-3	17	CTISDYLDRENTGELFF
TRBJ1-1	TRBV20-1	15	CSASLYTGGGGEAFF
TRBJ1-2	TRBV20-1	15	CSARPYDRGPYGYTF
TRBJ1-3	TRBV6-5	16	CASSYSAAMSGNTIYF
TRBJ2-1	TRBV20-1	17	CSAPGLARVVWYDEQFF
NA	TRBV4-2	16	CASSQESGRGPDTQHF
TRBJ2-7	TRBV29-1	12	CSVASTLYVQYF
TRBJ2-5	TRBV20-1	16	CSARDEQGAFKETQYF